The next 6 T cell receptor beta chains were all read from a single sample in a study of cytomegalovirus exposure and HLA in healthy donors. PCR primers comprised 60 Vbeta and 13 Jbeta primers. Produced via immunoSEQ multiplex PCR; TCRdb's table is partial and in-frame only. This sample yields about 190,000 clones, of which under 85% are seen a single time; 1.6% belongs to the top ten. Sequencing input: PBMCs. These receptor sequences come from a young woman in good health and CMV-seronegative.

The chain joins TRBV5-1 to TRBJ2-2; 7 bases line up with TRBD1. Germline loops: CDR1 SGHRS, CDR2 YFSETQ. The CDR3 consists of 18 residues. J was trimmed by 6 bases and V by 0 bases; bases with no gene match: 14. DNA of the CDR3: TGCGCCAGCAGCTTGGGTTGGACAGGCTTAAATCAGGCCGGGGAGCTGTTTTTT. The encoded protein is CASSLGWTGLNQAGELFF.

This chain connects TRBV29-1 to TRBJ2-3; possible D gene TRBD2, 6 bases. The CDR3 sequence is 14 residues long. V lost 4 bases, J lost 0 bases, and 11 bases lay in between. CDR1 and CDR2 from the germline V gene are SQVTM and ANQGSEA. Here the CDR3 reads CSVAAGPSTDTQYF. The CDR3 coding sequence is TGCAGCGTTGCTGCGGGGCCTAGCACAGATACGCAGTATTTT.

This chain connects TRBV9 to TRBJ1-5; maybe TRBD1 (6 bases). The germline V gene encodes CDR1 SGDLS and CDR2 YYNGEE. There are 15 residues in the CDR3. Trimming left V 7 bases short and J 0 bases short, with 14 bases between. The CDR3 spells CASSLGGDSNQPQHF. The CDR3 DNA reads as TGTGCCAGCTCCCTAGGGGGTGATAGCAATCAGCCCCAGCATTTT.

This clone occurred once. This sequence joins TRBV4-1 and TRBJ2-1; 9 nucleotides align to TRBD2. The CDR3 runs to 14 residues. Germline loops: CDR1 MGHRA, CDR2 YSYEKL. V was clipped by 1 base and J by 7 bases; unmatched bases: 2. The CDR3 nucleotides read TGCGCCAGCAGCCAAGCGACTAGCGGAAATGAGCAGTTCTTC. Translating gives CASSQATSGNEQFF.

This sequence joins TRBV5-1 and TRBJ2-7; a possible D gene is TRBD2 (5 bases). Germline-derived CDR1 and CDR2 are SGHRS and YFSETQ. The CDR3 length is 16 residues. The V and J ends lost 0 bases and 5 bases respectively, with 18 bases between them. Here the CDR3 DNA reads TGCGCCAGCAGCTTGGCTAGGACTTCGGGCTCTAACGAGCAGTACTTC. Its protein product is CASSLARTSGSNEQYF.

The J gene is TRBJ2-6, the V gene TRBV9, with D unclear. V was clipped by 0 bases and J by 0 bases, with 4 bases between them. CDR3 length equals 15 residues. The germline V gene encodes CDR1 SGDLS and CDR2 YYNGEE. CDR3 region: CASSVGDSGANVLTF. The CDR3 nucleotides read TGTGCCAGCAGCGTAGGAGACTCTGGGGCCAACGTCCTGACTTTC.